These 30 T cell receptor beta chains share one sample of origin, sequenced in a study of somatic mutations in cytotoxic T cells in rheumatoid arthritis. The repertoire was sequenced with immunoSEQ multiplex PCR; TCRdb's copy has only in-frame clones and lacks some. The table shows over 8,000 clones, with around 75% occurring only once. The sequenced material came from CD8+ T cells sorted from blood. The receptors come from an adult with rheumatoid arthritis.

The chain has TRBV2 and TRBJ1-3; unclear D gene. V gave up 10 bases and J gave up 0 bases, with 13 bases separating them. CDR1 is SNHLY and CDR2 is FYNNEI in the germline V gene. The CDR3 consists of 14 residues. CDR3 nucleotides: TGTGCCATCAGCACGGGTAGCTCTGGAAACACCATATATTTT. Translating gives CAISTGSSGNTIYF.

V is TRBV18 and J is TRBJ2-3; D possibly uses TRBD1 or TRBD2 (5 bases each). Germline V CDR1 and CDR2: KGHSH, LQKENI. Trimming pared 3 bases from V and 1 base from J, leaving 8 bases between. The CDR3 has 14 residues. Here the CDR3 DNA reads TGTGCCAGCTCACCCCCGGGACGCACAGATACGCAGTATTTT. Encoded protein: CASSPPGRTDTQYF.

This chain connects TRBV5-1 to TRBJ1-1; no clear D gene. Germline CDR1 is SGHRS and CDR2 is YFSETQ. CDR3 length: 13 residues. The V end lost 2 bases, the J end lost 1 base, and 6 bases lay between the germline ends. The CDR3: CASSFDKNTEAFF. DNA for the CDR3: TGCGCCAGCAGCTTTGACAAGAACACTGAAGCTTTCTTT.

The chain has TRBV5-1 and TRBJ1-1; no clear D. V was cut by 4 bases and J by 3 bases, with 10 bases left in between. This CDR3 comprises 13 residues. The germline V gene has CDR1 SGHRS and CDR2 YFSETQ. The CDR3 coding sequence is TGCGCCAGCAGCGTCCCGGGAGACACTGAAGCTTTCTTT. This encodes CASSVPGDTEAFF.

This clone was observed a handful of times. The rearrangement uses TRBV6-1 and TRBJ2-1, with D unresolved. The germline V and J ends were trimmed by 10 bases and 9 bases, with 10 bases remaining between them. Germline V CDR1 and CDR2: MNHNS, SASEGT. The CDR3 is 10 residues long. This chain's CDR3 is CATTFAEQFF. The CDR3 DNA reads TGTGCCACCACCTTCGCTGAGCAGTTCTTC.

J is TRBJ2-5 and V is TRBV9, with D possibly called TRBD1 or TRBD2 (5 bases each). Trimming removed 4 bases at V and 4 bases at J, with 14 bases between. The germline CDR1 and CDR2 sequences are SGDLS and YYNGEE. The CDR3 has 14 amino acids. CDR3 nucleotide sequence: TGTGCCAGCAGCCCCGGGGCCGAGGGAGAGACCCAGTACTTC. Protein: CASSPGAEGETQYF.

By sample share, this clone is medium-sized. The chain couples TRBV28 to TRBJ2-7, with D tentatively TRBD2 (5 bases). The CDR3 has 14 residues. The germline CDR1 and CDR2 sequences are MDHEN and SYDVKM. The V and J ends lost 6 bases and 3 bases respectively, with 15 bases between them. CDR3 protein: CASRPAGLNYEQYF. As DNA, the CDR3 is TGTGCCAGCAGACCCGCGGGTCTTAACTACGAGCAGTACTTC.

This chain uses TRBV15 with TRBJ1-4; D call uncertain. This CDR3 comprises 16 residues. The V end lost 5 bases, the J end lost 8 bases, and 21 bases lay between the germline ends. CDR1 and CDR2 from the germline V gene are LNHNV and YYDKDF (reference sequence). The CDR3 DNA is TGTGCCACCAGCGACATGGTCGGAATCCAACGAGAAAAACTGTTTTTT. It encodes CATSDMVGIQREKLFF.

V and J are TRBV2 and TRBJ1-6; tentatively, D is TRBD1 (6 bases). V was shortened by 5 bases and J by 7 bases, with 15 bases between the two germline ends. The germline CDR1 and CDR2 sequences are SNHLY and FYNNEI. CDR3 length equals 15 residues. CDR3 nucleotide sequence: TGTGCCAGCAGTTCGGGACATTCGCGCAATTCACCCCTCCACTTT. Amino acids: CASSSGHSRNSPLHF.

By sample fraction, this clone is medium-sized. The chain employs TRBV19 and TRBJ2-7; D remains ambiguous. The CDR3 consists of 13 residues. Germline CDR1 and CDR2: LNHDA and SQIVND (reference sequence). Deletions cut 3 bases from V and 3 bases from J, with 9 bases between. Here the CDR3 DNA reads TGTGCCAGTAGTATGTCGACCTACTACGAGCAGTACTTC. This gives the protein CASSMSTYYEQYF. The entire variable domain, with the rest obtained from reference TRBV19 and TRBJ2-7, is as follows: DGGITQSPKYLFRKEGQNVTLSCEQNLNHDAMYWYRQDPGQGLRLIYYSQIVNDFQKGDIAEGYSVSREKKESFPLTVTSAQKNPTAFYLCASSMSTYYEQYFGPGTRLTVT.

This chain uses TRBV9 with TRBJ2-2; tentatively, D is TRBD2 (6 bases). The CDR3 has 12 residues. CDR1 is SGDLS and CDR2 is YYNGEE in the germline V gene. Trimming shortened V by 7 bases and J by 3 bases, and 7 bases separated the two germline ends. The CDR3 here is CASGGDTGELFF. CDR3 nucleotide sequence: TGTGCCAGCGGAGGGGACACCGGGGAGCTGTTTTTT.

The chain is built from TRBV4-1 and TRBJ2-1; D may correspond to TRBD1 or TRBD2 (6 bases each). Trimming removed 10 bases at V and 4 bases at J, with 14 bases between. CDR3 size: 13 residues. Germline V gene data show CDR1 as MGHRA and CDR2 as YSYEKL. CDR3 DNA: TGCGCCACGGGGGCTAGCGTTTACAATGAGCAGTTCTTC. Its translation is CATGASVYNEQFF.

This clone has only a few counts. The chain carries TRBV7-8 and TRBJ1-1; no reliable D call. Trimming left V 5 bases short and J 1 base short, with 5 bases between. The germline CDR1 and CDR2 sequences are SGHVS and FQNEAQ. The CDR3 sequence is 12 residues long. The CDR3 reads CASSAENTEAFF. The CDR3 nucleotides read TGTGCCAGCAGCGCGGAGAACACTGAAGCTTTCTTT. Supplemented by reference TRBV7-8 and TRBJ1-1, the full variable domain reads GAGVSQSPRYKVAKRGQDVALRCDPISGHVSLFWYQQALGQGPEFLTYFQNEAQLDKSGLPSDRFFAERPEGSVSTLKIQRTQQEDSAVYLCASSAENTEAFFGQGTRLTVV.

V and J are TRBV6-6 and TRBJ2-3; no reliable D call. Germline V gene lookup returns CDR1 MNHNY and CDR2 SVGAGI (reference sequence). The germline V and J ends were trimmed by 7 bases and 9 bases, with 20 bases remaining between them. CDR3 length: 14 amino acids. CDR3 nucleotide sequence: TGTGCCAGCACCGCTTACGGACGGAATATCACGCAGTATTTT. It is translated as CASTAYGRNITQYF.

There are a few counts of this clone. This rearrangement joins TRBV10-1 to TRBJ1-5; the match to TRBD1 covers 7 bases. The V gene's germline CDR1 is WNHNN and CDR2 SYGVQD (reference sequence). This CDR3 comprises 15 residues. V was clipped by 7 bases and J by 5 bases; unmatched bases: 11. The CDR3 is CASTRQGRSDQPQHF. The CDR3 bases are TGCGCCAGCACCAGACAGGGACGCAGTGATCAGCCCCAGCATTTT.

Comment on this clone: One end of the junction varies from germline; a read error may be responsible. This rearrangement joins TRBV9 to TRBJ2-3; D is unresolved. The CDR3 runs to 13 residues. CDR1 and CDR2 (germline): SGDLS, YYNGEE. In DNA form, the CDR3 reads TGTGCCAGCAGGGTAGGAACGGAAGATACGCAGTATTTT. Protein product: CASRVGTEDTQYF.

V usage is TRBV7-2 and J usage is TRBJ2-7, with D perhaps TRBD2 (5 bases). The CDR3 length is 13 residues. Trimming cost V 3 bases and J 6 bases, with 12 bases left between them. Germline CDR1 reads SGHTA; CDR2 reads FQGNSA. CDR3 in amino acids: CASSFGSWVEQYF. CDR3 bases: TGTGCCAGCAGCTTTGGGAGTTGGGTCGAGCAGTACTTC.

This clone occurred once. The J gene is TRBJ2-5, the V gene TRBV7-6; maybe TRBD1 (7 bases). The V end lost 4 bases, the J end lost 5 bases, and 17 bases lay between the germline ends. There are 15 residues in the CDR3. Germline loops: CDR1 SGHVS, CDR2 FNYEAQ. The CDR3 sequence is CASSSRGAQGETQYF. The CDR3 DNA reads TGTGCCAGCAGCTCCAGGGGGGCCCAGGGCGAGACCCAGTACTTC.

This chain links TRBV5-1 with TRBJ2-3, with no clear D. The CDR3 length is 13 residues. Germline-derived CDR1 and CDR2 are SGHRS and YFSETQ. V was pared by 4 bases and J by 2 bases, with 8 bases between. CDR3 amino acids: CASSGPDTDTQYF. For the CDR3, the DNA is TGCGCCAGCAGCGGTCCAGACACAGATACGCAGTATTTT. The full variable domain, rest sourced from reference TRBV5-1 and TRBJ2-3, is KAGVTQTPRYLIKTRGQQVTLSCSPISGHRSVSWYQQTPGQGLQFLFEYFSETQRNKGNFPGRFSGRQFSNSRSEMNVSTLELGDSALYLCASSGPDTDTQYFGPGTRLTVL.

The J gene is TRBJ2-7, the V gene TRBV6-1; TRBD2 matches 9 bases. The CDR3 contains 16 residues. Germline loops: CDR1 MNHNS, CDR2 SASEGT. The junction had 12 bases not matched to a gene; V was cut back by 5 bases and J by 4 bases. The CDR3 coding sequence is TGTGCCAGCAGTAAAGATTTCGGGACTAGCTTTTACGAGCAGTACTTC. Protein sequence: CASSKDFGTSFYEQYF.

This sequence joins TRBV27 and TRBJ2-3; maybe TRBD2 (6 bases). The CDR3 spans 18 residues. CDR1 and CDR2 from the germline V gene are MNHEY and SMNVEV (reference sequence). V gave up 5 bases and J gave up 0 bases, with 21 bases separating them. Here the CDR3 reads CASSTASASFRSTDTQYF. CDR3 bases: TGTGCCAGCAGTACCGCTAGCGCGTCCTTCCGAAGCACAGATACGCAGTATTTT.

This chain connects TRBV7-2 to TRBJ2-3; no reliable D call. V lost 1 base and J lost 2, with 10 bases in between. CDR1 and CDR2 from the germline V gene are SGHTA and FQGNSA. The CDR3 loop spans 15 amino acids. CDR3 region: CASSLVGAPTDTQYF. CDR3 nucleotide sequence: TGTGCCAGCAGCTTAGTAGGTGCCCCCACAGATACGCAGTATTTT.

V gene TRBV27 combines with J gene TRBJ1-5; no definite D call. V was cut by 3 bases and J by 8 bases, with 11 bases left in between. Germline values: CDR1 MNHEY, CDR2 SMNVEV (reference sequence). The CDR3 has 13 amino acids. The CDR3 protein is CASSFGPTEPQHF. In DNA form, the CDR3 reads TGTGCCAGCAGTTTCGGACCGACTGAGCCCCAGCATTTT.

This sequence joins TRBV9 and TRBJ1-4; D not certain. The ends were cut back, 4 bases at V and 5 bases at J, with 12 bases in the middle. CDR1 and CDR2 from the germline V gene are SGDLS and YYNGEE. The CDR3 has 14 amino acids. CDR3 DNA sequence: TGTGCCAGCAGCCCAGTGGGAGGGAATGAAAAACTGTTTTTT. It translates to CASSPVGGNEKLFF.

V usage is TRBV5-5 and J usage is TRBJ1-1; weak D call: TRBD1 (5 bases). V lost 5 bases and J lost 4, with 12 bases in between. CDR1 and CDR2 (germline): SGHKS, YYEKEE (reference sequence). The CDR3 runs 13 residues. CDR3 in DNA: TGTGCCAGCAGTCCCCCTGGGGGCACTGAAGCTTTCTTT. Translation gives CASSPPGGTEAFF.

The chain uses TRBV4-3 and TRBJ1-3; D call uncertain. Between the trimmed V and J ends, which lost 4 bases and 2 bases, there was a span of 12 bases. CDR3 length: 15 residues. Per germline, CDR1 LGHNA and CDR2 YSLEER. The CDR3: CASSLRNLPGNTIYF. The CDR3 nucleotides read TGCGCCAGCAGCCTCCGAAATCTGCCTGGAAACACCATATATTTT.

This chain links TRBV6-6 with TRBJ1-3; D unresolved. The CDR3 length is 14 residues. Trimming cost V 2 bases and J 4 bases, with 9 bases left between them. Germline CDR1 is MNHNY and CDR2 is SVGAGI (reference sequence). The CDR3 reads CASSYDGEGNTIYF. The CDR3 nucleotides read TGTGCCAGCAGTTACGACGGGGAGGGAAACACCATATATTTT.

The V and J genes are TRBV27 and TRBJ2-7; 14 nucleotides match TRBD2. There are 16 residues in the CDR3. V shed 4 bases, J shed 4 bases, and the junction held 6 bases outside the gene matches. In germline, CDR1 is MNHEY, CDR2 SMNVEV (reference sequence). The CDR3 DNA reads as TGTGCCAGCAGTTGGGGGACTAGCGGGAGAGGATACGAGCAGTACTTC. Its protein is CASSWGTSGRGYEQYF.

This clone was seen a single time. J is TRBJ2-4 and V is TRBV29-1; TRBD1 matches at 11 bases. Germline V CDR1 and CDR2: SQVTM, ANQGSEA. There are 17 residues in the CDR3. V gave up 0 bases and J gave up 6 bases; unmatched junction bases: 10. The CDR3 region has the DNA TGCAGCGTTGAAGATCCCACACGGACAGGGGGCTCAAACATTCAGTACTTC. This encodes CSVEDPTRTGGSNIQYF.

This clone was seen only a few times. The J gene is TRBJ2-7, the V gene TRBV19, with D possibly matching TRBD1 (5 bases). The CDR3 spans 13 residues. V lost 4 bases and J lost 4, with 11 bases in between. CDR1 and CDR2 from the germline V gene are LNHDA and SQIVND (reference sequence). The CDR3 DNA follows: TGTGCCAGTAGTACCCCCACAGGATACGAGCAGTACTTC. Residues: CASSTPTGYEQYF.